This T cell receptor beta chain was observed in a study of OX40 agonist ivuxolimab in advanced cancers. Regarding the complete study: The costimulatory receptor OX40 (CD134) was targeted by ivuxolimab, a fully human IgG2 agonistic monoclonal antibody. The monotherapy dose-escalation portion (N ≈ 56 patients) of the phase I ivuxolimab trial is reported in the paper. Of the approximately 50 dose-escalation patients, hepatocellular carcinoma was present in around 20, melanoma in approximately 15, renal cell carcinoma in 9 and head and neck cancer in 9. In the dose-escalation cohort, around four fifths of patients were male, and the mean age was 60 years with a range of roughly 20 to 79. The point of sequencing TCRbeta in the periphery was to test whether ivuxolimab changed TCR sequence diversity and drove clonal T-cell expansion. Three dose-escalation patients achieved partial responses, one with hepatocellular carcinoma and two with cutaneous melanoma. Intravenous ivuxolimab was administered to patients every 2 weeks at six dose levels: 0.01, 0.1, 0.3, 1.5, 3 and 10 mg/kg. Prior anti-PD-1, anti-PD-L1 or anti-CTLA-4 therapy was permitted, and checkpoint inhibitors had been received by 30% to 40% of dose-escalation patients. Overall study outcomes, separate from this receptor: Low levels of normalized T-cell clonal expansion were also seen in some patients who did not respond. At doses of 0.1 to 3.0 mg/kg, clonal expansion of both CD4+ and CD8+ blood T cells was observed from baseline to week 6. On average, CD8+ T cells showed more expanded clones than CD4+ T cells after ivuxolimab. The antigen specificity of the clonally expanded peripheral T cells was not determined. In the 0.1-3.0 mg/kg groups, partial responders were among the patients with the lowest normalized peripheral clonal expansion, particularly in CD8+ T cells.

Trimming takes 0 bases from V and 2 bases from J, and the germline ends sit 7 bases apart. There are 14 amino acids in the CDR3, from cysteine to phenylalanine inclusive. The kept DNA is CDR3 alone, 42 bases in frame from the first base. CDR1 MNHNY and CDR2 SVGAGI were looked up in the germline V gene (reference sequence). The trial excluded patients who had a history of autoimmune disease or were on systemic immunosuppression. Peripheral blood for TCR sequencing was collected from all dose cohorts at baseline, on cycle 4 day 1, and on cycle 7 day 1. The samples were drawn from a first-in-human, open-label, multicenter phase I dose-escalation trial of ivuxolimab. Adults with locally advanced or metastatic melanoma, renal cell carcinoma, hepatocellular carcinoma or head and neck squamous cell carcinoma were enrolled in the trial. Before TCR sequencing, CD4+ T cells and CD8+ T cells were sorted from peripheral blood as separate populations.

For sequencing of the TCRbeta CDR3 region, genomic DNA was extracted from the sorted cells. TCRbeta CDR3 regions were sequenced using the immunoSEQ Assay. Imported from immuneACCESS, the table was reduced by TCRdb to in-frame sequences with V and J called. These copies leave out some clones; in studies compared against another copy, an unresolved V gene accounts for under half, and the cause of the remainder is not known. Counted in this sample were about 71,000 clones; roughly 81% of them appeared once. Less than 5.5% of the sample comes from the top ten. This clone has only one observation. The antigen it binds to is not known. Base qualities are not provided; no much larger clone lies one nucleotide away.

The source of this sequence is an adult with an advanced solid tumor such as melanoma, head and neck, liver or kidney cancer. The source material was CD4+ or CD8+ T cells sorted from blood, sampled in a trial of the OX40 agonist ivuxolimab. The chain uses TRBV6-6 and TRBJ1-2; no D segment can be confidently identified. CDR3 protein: CASSYSAGNYGYTF. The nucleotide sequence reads TGTGCCAGCAGTTACTCTGCCGGGAACTATGGCTACACCTTC.